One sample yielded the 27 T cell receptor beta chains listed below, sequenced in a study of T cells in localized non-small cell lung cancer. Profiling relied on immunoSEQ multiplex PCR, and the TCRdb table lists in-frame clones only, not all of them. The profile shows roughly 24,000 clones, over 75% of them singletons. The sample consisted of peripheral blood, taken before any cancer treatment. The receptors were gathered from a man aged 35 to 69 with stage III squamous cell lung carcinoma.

CDR3 amino acids: CASSLGPGEKNIQYF. CDR3 DNA: TGTGCCAGCAGCTTAGGGCCGGGAGAAAAAAACATTCAGTACTTC. The chain uses TRBV7-9 and TRBJ2-4; weak D call: TRBD2 (6 bases). Germline V gene data show CDR1 as SEHNR and CDR2 as FQNEAQ (reference sequence). The CDR3 spans 15 residues. V lost 1 base and J lost 4, with 11 bases in between.

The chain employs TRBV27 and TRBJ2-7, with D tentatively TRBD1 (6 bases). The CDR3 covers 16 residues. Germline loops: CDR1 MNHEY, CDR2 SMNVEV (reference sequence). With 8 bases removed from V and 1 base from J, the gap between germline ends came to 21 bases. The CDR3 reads CASGPRTSRGSYEQYF. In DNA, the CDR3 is TGTGCCAGCGGACCAAGGACCAGCAGGGGTTCCTACGAGCAGTACTTC.

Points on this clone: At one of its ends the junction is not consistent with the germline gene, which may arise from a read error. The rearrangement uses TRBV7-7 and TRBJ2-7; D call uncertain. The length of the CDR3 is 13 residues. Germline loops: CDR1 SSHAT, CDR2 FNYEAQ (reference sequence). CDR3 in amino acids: CASSLRHSYEQYF. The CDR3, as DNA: TGTGCTAGCAGCTTACGCCACTCCTACGAGCAGTACTTC.

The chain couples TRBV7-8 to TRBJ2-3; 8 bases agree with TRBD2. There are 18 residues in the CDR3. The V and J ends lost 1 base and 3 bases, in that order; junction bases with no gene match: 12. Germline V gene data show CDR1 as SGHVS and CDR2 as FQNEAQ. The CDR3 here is CASSLDVLVAGKTDTQYF. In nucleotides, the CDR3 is TGTGCCAGCAGCTTAGACGTGTTGGTAGCGGGAAAAACAGATACGCAGTATTTT.

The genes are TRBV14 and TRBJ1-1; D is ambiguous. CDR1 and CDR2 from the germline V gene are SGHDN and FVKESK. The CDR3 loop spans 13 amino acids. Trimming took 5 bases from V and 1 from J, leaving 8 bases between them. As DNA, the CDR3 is TGTGCCAGCAGCGTCTCGCGGAACACTGAAGCTTTCTTT. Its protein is CASSVSRNTEAFF. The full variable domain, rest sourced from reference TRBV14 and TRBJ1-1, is EAGVTQFPSHSVIEKGQTVTLRCDPISGHDNLYWYRRVMGKEIKFLLHFVKESKQDESGMPNNRFLAERTGGTYSTLKVQPAELEDSGVYFCASSVSRNTEAFFGQGTRLTVV.

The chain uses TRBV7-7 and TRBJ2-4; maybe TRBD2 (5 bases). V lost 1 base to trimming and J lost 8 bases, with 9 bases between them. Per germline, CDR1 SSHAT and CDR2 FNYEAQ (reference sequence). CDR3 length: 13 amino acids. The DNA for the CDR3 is TGTGCCAGCAGCTTAGTTTTCGGGGACATTCAGTACTTC. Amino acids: CASSLVFGDIQYF.

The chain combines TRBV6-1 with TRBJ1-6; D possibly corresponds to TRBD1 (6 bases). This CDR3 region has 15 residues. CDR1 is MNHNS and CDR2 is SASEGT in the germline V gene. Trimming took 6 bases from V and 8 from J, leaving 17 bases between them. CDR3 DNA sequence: TGTGCCAGCAGACAAATGGGGGGCGCTGATTCACCCCTCCACTTT. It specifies CASRQMGGADSPLHF.

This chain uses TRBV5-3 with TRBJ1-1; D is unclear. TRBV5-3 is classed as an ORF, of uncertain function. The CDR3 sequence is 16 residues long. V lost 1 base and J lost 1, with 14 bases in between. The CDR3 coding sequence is TGTGCCAGAAGCTTGTGGACGGCGGGGAAGAACACTGAAGCTTTCTTT. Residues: CARSLWTAGKNTEAFF.

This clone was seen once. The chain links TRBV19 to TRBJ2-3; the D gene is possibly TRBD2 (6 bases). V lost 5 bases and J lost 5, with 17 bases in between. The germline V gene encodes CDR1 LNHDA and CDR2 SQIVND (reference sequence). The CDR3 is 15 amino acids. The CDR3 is CASSLRRGRGDTQYF. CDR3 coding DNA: TGTGCCAGTAGTCTCCGGAGGGGCCGAGGAGATACGCAGTATTTT.

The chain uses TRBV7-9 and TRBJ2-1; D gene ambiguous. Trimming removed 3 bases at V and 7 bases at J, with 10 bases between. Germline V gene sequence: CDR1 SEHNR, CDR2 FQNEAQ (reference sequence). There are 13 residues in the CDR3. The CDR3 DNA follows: TGTGCCAGCAGCTTCCCAGAATCAAATGAGCAGTTCTTC. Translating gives CASSFPESNEQFF.

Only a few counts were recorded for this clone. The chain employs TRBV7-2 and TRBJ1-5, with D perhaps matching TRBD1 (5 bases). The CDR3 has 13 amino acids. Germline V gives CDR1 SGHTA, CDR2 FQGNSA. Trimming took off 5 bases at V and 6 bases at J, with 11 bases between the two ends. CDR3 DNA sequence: TGTGCCAGCAGCCAGGGCCGGGTTCAGCCCCAGCATTTT. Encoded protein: CASSQGRVQPQHF.

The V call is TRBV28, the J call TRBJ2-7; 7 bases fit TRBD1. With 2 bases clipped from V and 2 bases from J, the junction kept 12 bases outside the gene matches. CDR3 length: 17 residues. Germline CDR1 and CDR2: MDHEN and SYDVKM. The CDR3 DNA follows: TGTGCCAGCAGTTTAAATACCTGGAACAGGGGTACCTACGAGCAGTACTTC. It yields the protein CASSLNTWNRGTYEQYF.

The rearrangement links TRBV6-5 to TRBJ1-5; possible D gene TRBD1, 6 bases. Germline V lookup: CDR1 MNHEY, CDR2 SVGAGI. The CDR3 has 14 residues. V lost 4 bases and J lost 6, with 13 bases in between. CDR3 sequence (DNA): TGTGCCAGCAGTTCCCTACAGGGTAGTCAGCCCCAGCATTTT. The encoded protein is CASSSLQGSQPQHF.

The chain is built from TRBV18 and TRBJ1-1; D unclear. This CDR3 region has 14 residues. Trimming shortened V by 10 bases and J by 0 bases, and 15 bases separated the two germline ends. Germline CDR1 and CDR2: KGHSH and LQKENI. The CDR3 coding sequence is TGTGCCACCGCCGGGCAGGCCTTGAACACTGAAGCTTTCTTT. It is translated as CATAGQALNTEAFF.

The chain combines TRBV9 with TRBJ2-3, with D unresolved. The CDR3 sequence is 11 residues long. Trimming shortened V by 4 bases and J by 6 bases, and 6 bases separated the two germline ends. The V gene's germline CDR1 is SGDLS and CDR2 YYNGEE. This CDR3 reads CASSPADTQYF. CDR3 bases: TGTGCCAGCAGCCCCGCGGATACGCAGTATTTT.

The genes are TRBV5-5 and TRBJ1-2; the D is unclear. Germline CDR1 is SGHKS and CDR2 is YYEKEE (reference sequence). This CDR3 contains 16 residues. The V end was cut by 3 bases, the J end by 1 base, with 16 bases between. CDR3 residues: CASSWEFVGLNYGYTF. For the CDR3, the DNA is TGTGCCAGCAGCTGGGAGTTTGTCGGCCTTAACTATGGCTACACCTTC.

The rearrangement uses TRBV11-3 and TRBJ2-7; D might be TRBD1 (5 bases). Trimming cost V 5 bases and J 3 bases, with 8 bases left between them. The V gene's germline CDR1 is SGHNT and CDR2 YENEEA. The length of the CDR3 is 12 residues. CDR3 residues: CASSIRVYEQYV. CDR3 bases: TGTGCCAGCAGCATCAGGGTCTACGAGCAGTACGTC.

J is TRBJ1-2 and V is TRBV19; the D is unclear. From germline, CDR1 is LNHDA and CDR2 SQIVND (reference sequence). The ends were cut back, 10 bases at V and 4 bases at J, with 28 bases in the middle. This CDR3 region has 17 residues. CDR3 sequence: CATRWTPSGIGPYGYTF. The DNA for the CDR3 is TGTGCCACCAGATGGACCCCCAGCGGGATAGGGCCCTATGGCTACACCTTC.

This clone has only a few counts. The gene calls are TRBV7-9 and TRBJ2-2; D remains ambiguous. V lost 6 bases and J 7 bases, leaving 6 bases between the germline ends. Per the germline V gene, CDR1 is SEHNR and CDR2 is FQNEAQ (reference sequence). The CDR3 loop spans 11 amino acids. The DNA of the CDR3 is TGTGCCAGCAGTAGCATCGGGGAGCTGTTTTTT. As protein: CASSSIGELFF. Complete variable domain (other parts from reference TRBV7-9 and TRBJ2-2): DTGVSQNPRHKITKRGQNVTFRCDPISEHNRLYWYRQTLGQGPEFLTYFQNEAQLEKSRLLSDRFSAERPKGSFSTLEIQRTEQGDSAMYLCASSSIGELFFGEGSRLTVL.

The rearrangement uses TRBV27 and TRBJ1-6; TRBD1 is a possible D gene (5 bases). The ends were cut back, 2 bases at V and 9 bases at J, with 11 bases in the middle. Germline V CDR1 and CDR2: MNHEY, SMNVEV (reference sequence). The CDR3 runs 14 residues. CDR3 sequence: CASSLGALSSPLHF. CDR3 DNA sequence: TGTGCCAGCAGTTTAGGGGCGTTGAGTTCACCCCTCCACTTT.

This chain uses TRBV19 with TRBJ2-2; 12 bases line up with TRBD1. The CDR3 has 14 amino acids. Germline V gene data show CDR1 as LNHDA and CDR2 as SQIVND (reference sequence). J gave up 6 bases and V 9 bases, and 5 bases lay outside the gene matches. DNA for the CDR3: TGTGCCAGCGGGGACAGGGGGCCGGCCGGGGAGCTGTTTTTT. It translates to CASGDRGPAGELFF.

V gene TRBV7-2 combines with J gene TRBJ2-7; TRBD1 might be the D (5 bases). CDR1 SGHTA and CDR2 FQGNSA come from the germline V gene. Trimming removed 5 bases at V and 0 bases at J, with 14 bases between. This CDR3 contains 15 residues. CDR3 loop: CASSRDSPLSYEQYF. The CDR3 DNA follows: TGTGCCAGCAGCCGAGACAGCCCACTCTCCTACGAGCAGTACTTC.

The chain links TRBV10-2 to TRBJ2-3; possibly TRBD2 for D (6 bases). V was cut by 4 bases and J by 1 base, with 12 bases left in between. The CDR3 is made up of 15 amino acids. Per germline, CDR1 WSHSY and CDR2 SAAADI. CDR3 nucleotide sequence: TGCGCCAGCAGTGGTGGAGGGACTCGCACAGATACGCAGTATTTT. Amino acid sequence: CASSGGGTRTDTQYF.

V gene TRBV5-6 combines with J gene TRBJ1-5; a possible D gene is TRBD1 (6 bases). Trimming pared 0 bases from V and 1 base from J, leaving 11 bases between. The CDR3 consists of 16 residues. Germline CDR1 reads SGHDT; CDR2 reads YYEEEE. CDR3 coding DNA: TGTGCCAGCAGCTTGGCGGGGGGGCTAAGCAATCAGCCCCAGCATTTT. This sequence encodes CASSLAGGLSNQPQHF.

CDR3 protein: CASSPSGRALNEQFF. The CDR3 coding sequence is TGTGCCAGCAGCCCTAGCGGGAGGGCCCTCAATGAGCAGTTCTTC. The V gene is TRBV9, the J gene TRBJ2-1, with TRBD2 matching 12 bases. Germline V CDR1 and CDR2: SGDLS, YYNGEE. This CDR3 region has 15 residues. The V gene end was trimmed by 4 bases and the J gene end by 6 bases; junction bases not matched to a gene: 5.

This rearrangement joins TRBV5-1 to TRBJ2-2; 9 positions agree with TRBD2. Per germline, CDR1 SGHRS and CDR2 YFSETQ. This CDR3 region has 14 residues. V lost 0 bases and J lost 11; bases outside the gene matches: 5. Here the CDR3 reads CASSLGGRALELFF. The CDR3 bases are TGCGCCAGCAGCTTGGGCGGGAGGGCCCTAGAGCTGTTTTTT.

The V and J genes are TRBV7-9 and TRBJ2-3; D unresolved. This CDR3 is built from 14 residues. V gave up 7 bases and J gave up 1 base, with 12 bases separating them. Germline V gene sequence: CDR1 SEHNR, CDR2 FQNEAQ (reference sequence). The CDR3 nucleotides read TGTGCCAGCAACATAGGTCCCCGCACAGATACGCAGTATTTT. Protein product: CASNIGPRTDTQYF.